The T cell receptor beta chain described here comes from a study of shared clonotypes between healthy human individuals. Points from the study as a whole: Genetic and exposure-history diversity was limited by the few donors.

The CDR3 totals 14 residues. The V and J ends lost 1 base and 7 bases, in that order; junction bases with no gene match: 6. Germline CDR1 is SGHRS and CDR2 is YFSETQ. Libraries were prepared by immunoSEQ multiplex PCR; TCRdb keeps only in-frame clonotypes and omits some of them. The profile shows about 460,000 clones, 75% to 80% of them singletons. Note on this clone: What it recognizes is unknown.

The TCR sequence derives from a woman aged 40 to 50 in good health. Some clones in this sample may be carry-over from other donors' samples. This chain uses TRBV5-1 with TRBJ1-1; 8 nucleotides agree with TRBD1. The source material was PBMCs. This chain's CDR3 is CASSLMGTGLEAFF. In DNA, the CDR3 is TGCGCCAGCAGCTTGATGGGGACAGGCCTTGAAGCTTTCTTT. The full variable domain, rest sourced from reference TRBV5-1 and TRBJ1-1, is KAGVTQTPRYLIKTRGQQVTLSCSPISGHRSVSWYQQTPGQGLQFLFEYFSETQRNKGNFPGRFSGRQFSNSRSEMNVSTLELGDSALYLCASSLMGTGLEAFFGQGTRLTVV.